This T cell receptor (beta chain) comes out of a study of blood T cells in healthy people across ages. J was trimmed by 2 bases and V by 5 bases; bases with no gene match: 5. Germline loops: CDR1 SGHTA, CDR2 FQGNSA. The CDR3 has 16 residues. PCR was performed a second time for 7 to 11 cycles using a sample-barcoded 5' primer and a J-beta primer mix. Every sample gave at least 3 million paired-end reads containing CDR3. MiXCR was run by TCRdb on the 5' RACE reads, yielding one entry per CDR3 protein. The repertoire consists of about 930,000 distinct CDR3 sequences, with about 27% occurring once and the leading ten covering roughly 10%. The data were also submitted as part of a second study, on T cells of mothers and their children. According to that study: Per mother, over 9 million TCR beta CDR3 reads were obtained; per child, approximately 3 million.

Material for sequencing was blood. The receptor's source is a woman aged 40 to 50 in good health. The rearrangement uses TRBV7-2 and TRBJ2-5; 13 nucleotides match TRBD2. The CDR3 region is CASSATSGGFQETQYF. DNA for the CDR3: TGTGCCAGCAGCGCGACTAGCGGGGGGTTTCAAGAGACCCAGTACTTC. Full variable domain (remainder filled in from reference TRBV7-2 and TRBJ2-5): GAGVSQSPSNKVTEKGKDVELRCDPISGHTALYWYRQSLGQGLEFLIYFQGNSAPDKSGLPSDRFSAERTGGSVSTLTIQRTQQEDSAVYLCASSATSGGFQETQYFGPGTRLLVL.